These 14 T cell receptor beta chains were all obtained from the same sample, sequenced in a study of regulatory T cells in long-lasting Graves disease. Time point described: newly diagnosed GD, antithyroid drugs for less than 3 months. The TCR library used RNA extracted from PBMCs. Arm-PCR of CDR3 regions and iRepertoire HTBI primers were used to build TCR beta libraries. TCRdb reprocessed the multiplex PCR reads via MiXCR and lists one record per CDR3 protein. Of 420,000 or so distinct CDR3 sequences in the sample, over 15% were seen once. The same sample was also used in a study of T cells in Graves' hyperthyroidism and ophthalmopathy.

The sample in question was peripheral blood mononuclear cells (PBMCs), obtained at new diagnosis, from a patient treated with antithyroid drugs. Receptor source: a woman between 18 and 29 years old with Graves disease.

This clonotype occurred many times. This chain uses TRBV12-3 or TRBV12-4 with TRBJ2-1, with 9 bases identical to TRBD2. This CDR3 has 18 residues. Germline trimming cut 5 bases from V and 1 base from J; bases unmatched to any gene: 12. The CDR3 here is CASSLLLAGRLSYNEQFF. CDR3 bases: TGTGCCAGCAGTCTCCTTCTAGCGGGAAGGTTGTCCTACAATGAGCAGTTCTTC.

There are many counts of this clonotype. The chain recombines TRBV2 with TRBJ2-6; 8 bases match TRBD2. Unmatched junction bases numbered 6, after V lost 7 bases and J lost 4 bases. The CDR3 consists of 15 residues. Germline values: CDR1 SNHLY, CDR2 FYNNEI. CDR3 in amino acids: CASNPTSAGANVLTF. The DNA of the CDR3 is TGTGCCAGCAACCCGACTAGCGCCGGGGCCAACGTCCTGACTTTC.

This clonotype was counted at least ten times. The chain recombines TRBV20-1 with TRBJ1-5; 9 bases are shared with TRBD1. The CDR3 is 16 amino acids. Germline CDR1 is DFQATT and CDR2 is SNEGSKA (reference sequence). J was trimmed by 3 bases and V by 3 bases; bases with no gene match: 9. The CDR3 is CSASPPTGGYNQPQHF. For the CDR3, the DNA is TGCAGTGCTAGTCCGCCCACAGGGGGCTACAATCAGCCCCAGCATTTT.

Many counts were recorded for this clonotype. The J gene is TRBJ2-7, the V gene TRBV20-1; TRBD2 might be the D (6 bases). CDR1 and CDR2 from the germline V gene are DFQATT and SNEGSKA (reference sequence). CDR3 length: 15 amino acids. The chain's CDR3 is CSTTPGGLSSYEQYF. CDR3 sequence (DNA): TGCAGCACTACACCTGGAGGGTTAAGCTCCTACGAGCAGTACTTC.

The genes are TRBV7-2 and TRBJ2-2; D remains ambiguous. V lost 1 base and J lost 6, with 9 bases in between. The CDR3 loop spans 14 amino acids. From germline, CDR1 is SGHTA and CDR2 FQGNSA. For the CDR3, the DNA is TGTGCCAGCAGCTTAGTCGGATCGGCCGGGGAGCTGTTTTTT. It specifies CASSLVGSAGELFF.

This clonotype was detected ten times or more. The rearrangement links TRBV7-9 to TRBJ2-3; maybe TRBD1 (6 bases). CDR1 and CDR2 (germline): SEHNR, FQNEAQ (reference sequence). The CDR3 is 15 amino acids. Trimming removed 6 bases at V and 0 bases at J, with 13 bases between. In nucleotides, the CDR3 is TGTGCCAGCAGTTCGACAGGTGCTAGCACAGATACGCAGTATTTT. Protein: CASSSTGASTDTQYF.

The V gene is TRBV9, the J gene TRBJ2-5, with D tentatively TRBD2 (7 bases). The J call is in doubt because the DNA end fits TRBJ2-1 better. CDR3 length: 17 amino acids. The germline V gene has CDR1 SGDLS and CDR2 YYNGEE. The CDR3 coding sequence is TGTGCCAGCAGCGTAGCTACTCGGGGGGCTAGCCAGAATGAGCAGTTCTTC. This sequence encodes CASSVATRGASQNEQFF.

In this sample, this clonotype turned up many times. This chain connects TRBV6-1 to TRBJ2-7, with D uncertain. V lost 4 bases, J lost 4 bases, and 17 bases lay in between. From germline, CDR1 is MNHNS and CDR2 SASEGT. This CDR3 contains 15 residues. CDR3 sequence reads: CASSAIHPTVYEQYF. The DNA for the CDR3 is TGTGCCAGCAGTGCAATACACCCGACCGTATACGAGCAGTACTTC.

This clonotype was picked up many times. J is TRBJ1-2 and V is TRBV7-3; maybe TRBD1 (5 bases). Per the germline V gene, CDR1 is SGHTA and CDR2 is FQGTGA. The CDR3 runs to 15 residues. V was shortened by 7 bases and J by 4 bases, with 19 bases between the two germline ends. The CDR3 loop reads CASILCPDSFYGYTF. CDR3 DNA sequence: TGTGCCAGCATCCTTTGTCCCGACAGCTTCTATGGCTACACCTTC.

In its sample, this clonotype was seen a few times. V usage is TRBV7-2 and J usage is TRBJ2-2, with 7 bases fitting TRBD1. Germline loops: CDR1 SGHTA, CDR2 FQGNSA. The CDR3 totals 15 residues. The V gene end was trimmed by 5 bases and the J gene end by 7 bases; junction bases not matched to a gene: 10. CDR3 in amino acids: CASSKRGQGVGELFF. CDR3 bases: TGTGCCAGCAGCAAAAGGGGGCAGGGGGTCGGGGAGCTGTTTTTT.

The CDR3 loop is CASSYSYSNQPQHF. CDR3 DNA sequence: TGTGCCAGCAGTTATTCATATAGCAATCAGCCCCAGCATTTT. The V and J genes are TRBV27 and TRBJ1-5; no firm D call. Germline CDR1 and CDR2: MNHEY and SMNVEV (reference sequence). The CDR3 has 14 amino acids. The ends were cut back, 4 bases at V and 0 bases at J, with 7 bases in the middle.

This clonotype was seen a handful of times. The V gene is TRBV27, the J gene TRBJ1-2; TRBD1 matches at 9 bases. J gave up 2 bases and V 5 bases, and 15 bases lay outside the gene matches. Germline V lookup: CDR1 MNHEY, CDR2 SMNVEV (reference sequence). This CDR3 contains 18 residues. The CDR3 spells CASSLNTDRGLSNYGYTF. In DNA form, the CDR3 reads TGTGCCAGCAGTCTTAATACGGACAGGGGATTGTCGAACTATGGCTACACCTTC.

The J gene is TRBJ2-5, the V gene TRBV7-9, with D hard to call. Deletions cut 1 base from V and 5 bases from J, with 8 bases between. Germline V gene data show CDR1 as SEHNR and CDR2 as FQNEAQ (reference sequence). The CDR3 runs to 13 residues. CDR3 residues: CASSLENLETQYF. The CDR3 DNA is TGTGCCAGCAGCTTAGAAAATTTGGAGACCCAGTACTTC.

The rearrangement links TRBV12-3 or TRBV12-4 to TRBJ2-3; unclear D gene. V lost 2 bases and J lost 2, with 5 bases in between. The CDR3 is 13 amino acids. This chain's CDR3 is CASSLWFTDTQYF. CDR3 DNA: TGTGCCAGCAGTTTATGGTTCACAGATACGCAGTATTTT.